A selection of T cell receptor beta chains follows, all from one sample in a study of graft-versus-host responses after intestinal transplantation. Their cognate antigens are unknown. The method was immunoSEQ multiplex PCR; TCRdb's version includes in-frame clones alone and lacks a portion of them. Here the sample spans some 110,000 clones, 85% to 95% being singletons. Here the sequenced sample was unstimulated CD8+ T cells sorted from spleen or lymph node cells, taken before transplant. The receptors come from a human donor who was the organ donor for an intestinal transplant. CDR3s include the opening cysteine and the closing phenylalanine or tryptophan. The D gene is left open where the match is weak. Only part of the rows carry a size: once, few, many, or a class if the clone is expanded.

j_call d_call v_call clone_size cdr3_aa cdr3_nt
TRBJ2-7 - TRBV11-2 few CASALEAQYF TGTGCCAGCGCCCTGGAGGCGCAGTACTTC
TRBJ2-3 TRBD1 TRBV19 - CASGTGTGGADTQYF TGTGCCAGTGGGACCGGGACAGGGGGCGCAGATACGCAGTATTTT
TRBJ2-7 - TRBV27 - CASSLSPYRSPSYEQYF TGTGCCAGCAGTTTAAGCCCTTACAGGTCGCCATCCTACGAGCAGTACTTC
TRBJ2-7 TRBD1 TRBV6-1 - CASSSDRAKQYF TGTGCCAGCAGTTCCGACAGGGCTAAGCAGTACTTC
TRBJ2-3 - TRBV29-1 - CSVYGGGHTDTQYF TGCAGCGTTTATGGGGGGGGACACACAGATACGCAGTATTTT
TRBJ1-3 - TRBV27 - CASSSAPPHLSGNTIYF TGTGCCAGCAGTTCCGCCCCCCCCCATCTCTCTGGAAACACCATATATTTT
TRBJ2-7 TRBD2 TRBV15 - CATSRERELTYEQYF TGTGCCACCAGCAGAGAGCGGGAGTTAACCTACGAGCAGTACTTC
TRBJ1-3 - TRBV11-2 - CASSSLRNTIYF TGTGCCAGCAGCTCCCTCCGAAACACCATATATTTT
TRBJ1-4 TRBD1 TRBV2 - CASSAWTGRGEKLFF TGTGCCAGCAGCGCCTGGACAGGGAGGGGTGAAAAACTGTTTTTT
TRBJ1-6 - TRBV19 - CASSPPPGPNSPLHF TGTGCCAGTAGTCCCCCTCCAGGTCCCAATTCACCCCTCCACTTT
TRBJ1-2 - TRBV5-1 - CASSFSASGDGYTF TGCGCCAGCAGCTTTAGCGCGTCAGGGGATGGCTACACCTTC
TRBJ2-1 - TRBV9 - CASSVAVSGIRNEQFF TGTGCCAGCAGCGTAGCGGTTAGCGGCATCCGCAATGAGCAGTTCTTC
TRBJ2-7 - TRBV28 - CATRPGNGASYEQYF TGTGCCACCCGACCTGGTAACGGGGCCTCCTACGAGCAGTACTTC
TRBJ2-3 - TRBV10-2 - CASSNEPSTDTQYF TGCGCCAGCAGCAACGAGCCTAGCACAGATACGCAGTATTTT
TRBJ2-7 - TRBV30 - CAWSYGQTSYEQYF TGTGCCTGGAGCTACGGACAGACCTCCTACGAGCAGTACTTC
TRBJ2-7 TRBD2 TRBV19 once CASRPAGGSYEQYF TGTGCCAGTAGGCCAGCGGGAGGGTCCTACGAGCAGTACTTC
TRBJ1-4 TRBD1 TRBV29-1 - CSVGGTDEKLFF TGCAGCGTTGGCGGGACAGATGAAAAACTGTTTTTT
TRBJ2-1 - TRBV6-4 - CASSYWLAGDEQFF TGTGCATCTTCTTACTGGCTAGCTGGCGATGAGCAGTTCTTC
TRBJ2-5 - TRBV13 once CASSLSWGEAQYF TGTGCCAGCAGCTTAAGCTGGGGGGAGGCCCAGTACTTC
TRBJ1-1 - TRBV6-1 - CASSNSATNTEAFF TGTGCCAGCAGTAACTCGGCGACGAACACTGAAGCTTTCTTT
TRBJ2-2 TRBD2 TRBV27 once CASSLSGTSGPAGELFF TGTGCCAGCAGTTTATCCGGGACTAGCGGGCCCGCCGGGGAGCTGTTTTTT
TRBJ2-7 - TRBV2 once CASSSLGGVWYEQYF TGTGCCAGCAGTTCACTCGGAGGGGTCTGGTACGAGCAGTACTTC
TRBJ1-5 - TRBV16 - CASSQSWGYSNQPQHF TGTGCCAGCAGCCAATCCTGGGGTTATAGCAATCAGCCCCAGCATTTT